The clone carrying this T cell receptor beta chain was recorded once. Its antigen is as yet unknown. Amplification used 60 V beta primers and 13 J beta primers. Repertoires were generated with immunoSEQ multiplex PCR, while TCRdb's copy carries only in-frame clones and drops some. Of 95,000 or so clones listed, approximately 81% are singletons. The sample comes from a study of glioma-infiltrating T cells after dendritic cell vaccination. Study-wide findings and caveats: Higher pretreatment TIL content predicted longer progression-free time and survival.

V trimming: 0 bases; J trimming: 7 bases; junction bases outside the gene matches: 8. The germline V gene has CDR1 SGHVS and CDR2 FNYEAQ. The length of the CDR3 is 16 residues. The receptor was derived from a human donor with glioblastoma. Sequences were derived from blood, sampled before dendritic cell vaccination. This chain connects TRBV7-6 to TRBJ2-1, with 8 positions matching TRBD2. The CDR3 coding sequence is TGTGCCAGCAGCTTAGCGAGGCGAGCGGGAGCTAATGAGCAGTTCTTC. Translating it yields CASSLARRAGANEQFF.